This TCR beta chain was retrieved from a study of T cell repertoires in cytomegalovirus infection (dated by TCRdb to the late 2010s). With regard to the full study: Alongside well-studied HLA-B-restricted epitopes, the peptide stimulations were aimed at recently identified HLA-C-restricted CMV epitopes, whose presentation resists viral immunomodulation. The HLA type of each donor mattered for the analysis, because public TCR beta signatures pointed to carriage of CMV infection along with the matching HLA type. Points the paper makes about the study in general: The ex vivo response was dominated by HLA-C-restricted CMV-specific TCR beta clonotypes, which also provided the single most frequent clonotype in two of eight donors. Cumulative frequency of public TCR beta family members discriminated carriers of CMV infection plus the relevant HLA type in this cohort and an independent approximately 400-donor cohort.

Taken with the paper, the label for treatment or condition translates to: in vitro stimulation with specific CMV peptide epitopes to enrich CMV-specific T cells. TCRdb shows the sequencer as Illumina HiSeq 1500. TCRdb redid the processing of the public reads, applying fastp at Q25 and MiXCR, and retained in-frame beta chains. Rows matching on CDR3 protein sequence are summarized as one entry with the most common DNA and genes. The sample yields 110,000 or so distinct CDR3 sequences; over 30% were counted once. The leading ten clones occupy 41% of the sample. As concerns this clonotype: Its antigen is still unknown. Within one base of it there is no much larger clone, and no base qualities were kept.

The germline V gene gives CDR1 as SGDLS and CDR2 as YYNGEE. A distance of 13 bases separates the germline ends of V and J, which lose 0 bases and 6 bases respectively. Including the terminal cysteine and phenylalanine, the CDR3 comprises 14 residues. Only the CDR3 DNA stays, 42 bases, in frame from base 1. The origin of this receptor is a human donor in good health (CMV status not recorded). Some clones in this sample may be carry-over from other donors' samples. The chain links TRBV9 with TRBJ2-7; TRBD1 is a weak D gene call, 5 bases matching. Sequenced material: CD8+ T cells from cultured PBMCs, taken from culture after CMV antigen stimulation. The DNA sequence is given as TGTGCCAGCAGCGTAGGAACAGGTTTTGCCGAGCAGTACTTC. Its coded protein is CASSVGTGFAEQYF. With all but the CDR3 taken from the reference TRBV9 and TRBJ2-7 genes, the full variable domain is: DSGVTQTPKHLITATGQRVTLRCSPRSGDLSVYWYQQSLDQGLQFLIQYYNGEERAKGNILERFSAQQFPDLHSELNLSSLELGDSALYFCASSVGTGFAEQYFGPGTRLTVT.